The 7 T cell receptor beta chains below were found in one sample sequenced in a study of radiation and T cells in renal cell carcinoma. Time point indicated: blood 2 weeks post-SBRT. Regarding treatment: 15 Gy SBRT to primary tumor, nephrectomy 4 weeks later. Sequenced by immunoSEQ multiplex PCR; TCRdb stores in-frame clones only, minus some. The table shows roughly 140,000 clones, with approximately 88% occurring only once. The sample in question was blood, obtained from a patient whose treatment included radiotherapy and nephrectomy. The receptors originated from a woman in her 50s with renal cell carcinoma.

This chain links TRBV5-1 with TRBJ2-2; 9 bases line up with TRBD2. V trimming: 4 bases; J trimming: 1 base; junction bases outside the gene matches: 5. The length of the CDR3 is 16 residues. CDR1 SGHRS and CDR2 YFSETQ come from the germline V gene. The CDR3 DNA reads TGCGCCAGCAGCGTTATTAGCGGGGGGAACACCGGGGAGCTGTTTTTT. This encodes CASSVISGGNTGELFF.

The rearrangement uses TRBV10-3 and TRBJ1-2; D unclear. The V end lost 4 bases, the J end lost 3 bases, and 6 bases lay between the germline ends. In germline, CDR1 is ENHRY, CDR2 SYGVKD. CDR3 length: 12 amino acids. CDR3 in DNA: TGTGCCATCAGTGGACGTTACTATGGCTACACCTTC. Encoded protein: CAISGRYYGYTF.

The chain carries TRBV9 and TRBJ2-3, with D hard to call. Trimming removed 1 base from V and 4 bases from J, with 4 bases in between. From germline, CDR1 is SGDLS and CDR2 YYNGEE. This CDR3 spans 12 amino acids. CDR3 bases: TGTGCCAGCAGCGTAAAGGCAGATACGCAGTATTTT. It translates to CASSVKADTQYF.

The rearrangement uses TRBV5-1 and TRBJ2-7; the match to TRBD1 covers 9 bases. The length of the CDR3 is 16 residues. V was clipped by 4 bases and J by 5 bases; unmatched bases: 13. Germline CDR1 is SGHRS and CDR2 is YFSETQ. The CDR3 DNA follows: TGCGCCAGCAGCGACGTTGCCGGGACAGGGATCGACGAGCAGTACTTC. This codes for CASSDVAGTGIDEQYF.

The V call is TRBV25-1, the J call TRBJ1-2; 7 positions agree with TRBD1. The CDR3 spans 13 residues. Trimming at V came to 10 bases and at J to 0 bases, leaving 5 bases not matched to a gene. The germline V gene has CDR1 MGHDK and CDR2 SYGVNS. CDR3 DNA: TGTGCCACCCAGGACAGGTCTAACTATGGCTACACCTTC. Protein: CATQDRSNYGYTF.

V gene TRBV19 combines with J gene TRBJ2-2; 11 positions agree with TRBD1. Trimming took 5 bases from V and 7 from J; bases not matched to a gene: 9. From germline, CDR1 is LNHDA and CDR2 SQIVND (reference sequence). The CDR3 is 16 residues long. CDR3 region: CASSEWTGGLYGELFF. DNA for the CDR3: TGTGCCAGTAGTGAGTGGACAGGGGGCCTTTACGGGGAGCTGTTTTTT.

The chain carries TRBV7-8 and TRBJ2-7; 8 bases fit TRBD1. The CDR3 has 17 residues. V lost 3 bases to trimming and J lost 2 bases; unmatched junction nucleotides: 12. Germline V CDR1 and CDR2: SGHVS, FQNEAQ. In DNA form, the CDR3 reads TGTGCCAGCAGCTTGGCAATTGGGACAGGAACACCCTACGAGCAGTACTTC. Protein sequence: CASSLAIGTGTPYEQYF.